This TCR beta chain was retrieved from a study of blood T cells in healthy people across ages. Looked up from germline, CDR1 is SNHLY and CDR2 is FYNNEI. The CDR3 is 17 amino acids. With 5 bases clipped from V and 5 bases from J, the junction kept 15 bases outside the gene matches. A sample-barcoded 5' primer and a J-beta primer mix were used in a second PCR of roughly 6 to 12 cycles. TCRdb re-called the 5' RACE reads with MiXCR, one entry per CDR3 protein. The table records approximately 1.5 million distinct CDR3 sequences, roughly 43% of them present only once. Each donor's blood draw was roughly 10 milliliters of peripheral blood.

The sample taken for sequencing was blood. The J gene is TRBJ1-1, the V gene TRBV2, with TRBD1 identical over 9 bases. This sequence originates from a young woman in good health. The CDR3 here is CASSRLLAGTGTTEAFF. CDR3 nucleotides: TGTGCCAGCAGTCGACTTCTCGCCGGGACAGGGACTACTGAAGCTTTCTTT.